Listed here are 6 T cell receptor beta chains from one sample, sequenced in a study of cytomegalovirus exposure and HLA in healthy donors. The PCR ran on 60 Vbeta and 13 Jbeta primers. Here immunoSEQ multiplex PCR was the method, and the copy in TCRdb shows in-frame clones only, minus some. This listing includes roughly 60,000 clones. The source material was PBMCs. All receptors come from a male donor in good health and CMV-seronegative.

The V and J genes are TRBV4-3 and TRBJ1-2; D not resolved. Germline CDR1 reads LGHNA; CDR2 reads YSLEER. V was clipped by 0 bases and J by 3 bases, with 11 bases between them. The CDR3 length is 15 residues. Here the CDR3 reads CASSQDLGGDYGYTF. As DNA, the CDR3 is TGCGCCAGCAGCCAAGATCTTGGCGGAGACTATGGCTACACCTTC.

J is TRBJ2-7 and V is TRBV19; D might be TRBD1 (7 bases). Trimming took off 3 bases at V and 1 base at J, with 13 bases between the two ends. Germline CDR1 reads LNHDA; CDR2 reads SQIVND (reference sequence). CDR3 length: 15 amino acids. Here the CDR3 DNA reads TGTGCCAGTAGTATCGGCCAGGGGGGATCCTACGAGCAGTACTTC. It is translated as CASSIGQGGSYEQYF. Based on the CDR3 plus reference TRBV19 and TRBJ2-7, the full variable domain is DGGITQSPKYLFRKEGQNVTLSCEQNLNHDAMYWYRQDPGQGLRLIYYSQIVNDFQKGDIAEGYSVSREKKESFPLTVTSAQKNPTAFYLCASSIGQGGSYEQYFGPGTRLTVT.

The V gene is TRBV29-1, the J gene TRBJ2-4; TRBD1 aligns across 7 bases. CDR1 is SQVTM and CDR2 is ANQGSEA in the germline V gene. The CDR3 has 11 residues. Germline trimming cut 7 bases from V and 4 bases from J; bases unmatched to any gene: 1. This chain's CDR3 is CSATGKNIQYF. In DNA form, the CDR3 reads TGCAGCGCGACAGGGAAAAACATTCAGTACTTC.

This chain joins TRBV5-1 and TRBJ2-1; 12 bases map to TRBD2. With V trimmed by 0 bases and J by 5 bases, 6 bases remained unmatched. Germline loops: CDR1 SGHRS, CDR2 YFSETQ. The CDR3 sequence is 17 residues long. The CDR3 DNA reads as TGCGCCAGCAGCTTGGACCTAGCGGGAGGGGGGGACAATGAGCAGTTCTTC. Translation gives CASSLDLAGGGDNEQFF.

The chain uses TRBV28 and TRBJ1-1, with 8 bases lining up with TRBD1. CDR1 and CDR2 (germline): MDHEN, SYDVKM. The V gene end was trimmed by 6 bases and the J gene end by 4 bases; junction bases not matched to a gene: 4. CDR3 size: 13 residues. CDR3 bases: TGTGCCAGCAGGACAGGGGCGAGCACTGAAGCTTTCTTT. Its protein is CASRTGASTEAFF.

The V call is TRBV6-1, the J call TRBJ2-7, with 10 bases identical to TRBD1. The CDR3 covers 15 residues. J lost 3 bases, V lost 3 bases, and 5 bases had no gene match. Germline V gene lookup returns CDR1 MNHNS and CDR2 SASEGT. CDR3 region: CASSDGTGVVYEQYF. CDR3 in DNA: TGTGCCAGCAGTGACGGGACAGGGGTCGTCTACGAGCAGTACTTC.